A single sample gave rise to the 5 T cell receptor beta chains below, sequenced in a study of Tregs in tolerant kidney transplant recipients. The nonmyeloablative bone marrow transplants came from related graft donors, with transient mixed chimerism. Data came from immunoSEQ multiplex PCR; TCRdb stores just in-frame clones and leaves some out. Of about 55,000 clones listed, approximately 90% are singletons. Sequences were derived from CD8+ T cells from blood (PBMCs), sampled 24 months after the transplant. The receptor source for this set is a human patient who received a combined kidney and bone marrow transplant. Some T cells may be the graft donor's.

In its sample, this clone was seen once. J is TRBJ2-1 and V is TRBV25-1, with a tentative D call TRBD1 (5 bases). The germline CDR1 and CDR2 sequences are MGHDK and SYGVNS. The CDR3 length is 15 residues. V gave up 7 bases and J gave up 0 bases, with 13 bases separating them. The CDR3 DNA is TGTGCCAGCACAGGGCAAGGTTTCTCCTACAATGAGCAGTTCTTC. Residues: CASTGQGFSYNEQFF. Supplemented by reference TRBV25-1 and TRBJ2-1, the full variable domain reads EADIYQTPRYLVIGTGKKITLECSQTMGHDKMYWYQQDPGMELHLIHYSYGVNSTEKGDLSSESTVSRIRTEHFPLTLESARPSHTSQYLCASTGQGFSYNEQFFGPGTRLTVL.

The chain is built from TRBV7-9 and TRBJ1-5; no definite D call. V was trimmed by 6 bases and J by 1 base, leaving 10 bases between them. This CDR3 contains 14 residues. Germline lookup yields CDR1 SEHNR and CDR2 FQNEAQ (reference sequence). CDR3 DNA sequence: TGTGCCAGCAGTCGTGGCCTCAGCAATCAGCCCCAGCATTTT. This sequence encodes CASSRGLSNQPQHF.

The chain couples TRBV5-6 to TRBJ1-6, with D tentatively TRBD1 (5 bases). The CDR3 is made up of 18 amino acids. CDR1 and CDR2 (germline): SGHDT, YYEEEE. Trimming took 1 base from V and 6 from J, leaving 20 bases between them. The CDR3 DNA is TGTGCCAGCAGCTTGACACAGGTCTATAGGATAGGTAATTCACCCCTCCACTTT. Translating gives CASSLTQVYRIGNSPLHF.

V usage is TRBV19 and J usage is TRBJ2-1; 7 bases match TRBD2. Germline CDR1 is LNHDA and CDR2 is SQIVND (reference sequence). The CDR3 spans 16 residues. The ends lost 3 bases at V and 4 bases at J; junction bases unmatched: 9. CDR3 DNA: TGTGCCAGTAGTATGGATGGGGCTAGCGGTTACAATGAGCAGTTCTTC. Amino acid sequence: CASSMDGASGYNEQFF. Combining the CDR3 with reference TRBV19 and TRBJ2-1 gives the whole variable domain DGGITQSPKYLFRKEGQNVTLSCEQNLNHDAMYWYRQDPGQGLRLIYYSQIVNDFQKGDIAEGYSVSREKKESFPLTVTSAQKNPTAFYLCASSMDGASGYNEQFFGPGTRLTVL.

The chain links TRBV7-9 to TRBJ2-7; 9 bases agree with TRBD2. After removal of 1 base from V and 6 bases from J, the junction contained 10 bases not matched to a gene. The CDR3 is made up of 16 amino acids. Germline CDR1 is SEHNR and CDR2 is FQNEAQ (reference sequence). CDR3 bases: TGTGCCAGCAGCTTAGGTCAGAGGGCGGGAGGGGGCGAGCAGTACTTC. The encoded protein is CASSLGQRAGGGEQYF.